Following are 19 T cell receptor beta chains from one sample sequenced in a study of cytomegalovirus exposure and HLA in healthy donors. 60 Vbeta and 13 Jbeta primers were used in PCR. The repertoire was sequenced with immunoSEQ multiplex PCR; TCRdb's copy has only in-frame clones and lacks some. The sample includes 100,000 to 150,000 clones, 70% to 80% seen only once; the top ten take around 3%. The specimen was PBMCs. Receptors were obtained from a woman aged 40 to 50 in good health and CMV-seropositive.

Remarks on this clone: The sample has other DNA sequences that encode this CDR3 too. J is TRBJ1-1 and V is TRBV4-1, with TRBD1 matching 10 bases. This CDR3 has 16 residues. Looked up from germline, CDR1 is MGHRA and CDR2 is YSYEKL. V lost 3 bases and J lost 7; bases outside the gene matches: 11. The CDR3 reads CASSQGEGTGAGEAFF. CDR3 DNA sequence: TGCGCCAGCAGCCAGGGGGAAGGGACAGGGGCCGGTGAAGCTTTCTTT.

V usage is TRBV4-1 and J usage is TRBJ2-7; TRBD2 matches at 9 bases. The CDR3 covers 19 residues. The V segment lost 4 bases and the J segment 5 bases; nucleotides outside the gene matches: 21. Looked up from germline, CDR1 is MGHRA and CDR2 is YSYEKL. The CDR3 region has the DNA TGCGCCAGCAGCCCATTAGTCGGGGCCAGCGGGAGGTACTTACACGAGCAGTACTTC. Its translation is CASSPLVGASGRYLHEQYF.

The chain has TRBV5-4 and TRBJ2-1; 8 bases line up with TRBD2. Germline V CDR1 and CDR2: SGHNT, YYREEE (reference sequence). Trimming removed 4 bases from V and 8 bases from J; junction bases left unmatched: 8. This CDR3 contains 14 residues. CDR3 in DNA: TGTGCCAGCAGCAAAGCGGGAGAGTGGGATGAGCAGTTCTTC. This translates into CASSKAGEWDEQFF.

This clone was picked up one time. The chain employs TRBV9 and TRBJ2-7, with 7 bases identical to TRBD1. This CDR3 is 13 amino acids long. The V segment lost 3 bases and the J segment 4 bases; nucleotides outside the gene matches: 4. The germline V gene has CDR1 SGDLS and CDR2 YYNGEE. This CDR3 is CASSAGTEYEQYF. In DNA, the CDR3 is TGTGCCAGCAGCGCCGGGACAGAGTACGAGCAGTACTTC. Variable domain in full (rest from reference TRBV9 and TRBJ2-7): DSGVTQTPKHLITATGQRVTLRCSPRSGDLSVYWYQQSLDQGLQFLIQYYNGEERAKGNILERFSAQQFPDLHSELNLSSLELGDSALYFCASSAGTEYEQYFGPGTRLTVT.

This chain connects TRBV25-1 to TRBJ2-4, with TRBD1 identical over 10 bases. CDR1 MGHDK and CDR2 SYGVNS come from the germline V gene. The CDR3 consists of 13 residues. V lost 7 bases, J lost 8 bases, and 5 bases stayed unmatched. The CDR3 DNA sequence: TGTGCCAGCACTCGACAGGGGGCAGACATTCAGTACTTC. Protein product: CASTRQGADIQYF.

This chain connects TRBV5-1 to TRBJ1-1, with 8 bases that match TRBD1. The germline CDR1 and CDR2 sequences are SGHRS and YFSETQ. The CDR3 is 15 residues long. V lost 1 base to trimming and J lost 5 bases; unmatched junction nucleotides: 7. The CDR3 loop is CASSLTDRGQTEAFF. The CDR3 DNA reads as TGCGCCAGCAGCTTGACCGACAGGGGCCAAACTGAAGCTTTCTTT. Using reference TRBV5-1 and TRBJ1-1 for the parts outside the CDR3, the full variable domain is KAGVTQTPRYLIKTRGQQVTLSCSPISGHRSVSWYQQTPGQGLQFLFEYFSETQRNKGNFPGRFSGRQFSNSRSEMNVSTLELGDSALYLCASSLTDRGQTEAFFGQGTRLTVV.

This chain links TRBV7-9 with TRBJ1-5; D gene unclear. Trimming removed 1 base from V and 6 bases from J, with 10 bases in between. The germline CDR1 and CDR2 sequences are SEHNR and FQNEAQ (reference sequence). The CDR3 loop spans 14 amino acids. The chain's CDR3 is CASSLGALGQPQHF. The DNA for the CDR3 is TGTGCCAGCAGCTTAGGGGCCCTGGGTCAGCCCCAGCATTTT. The whole variable domain, filled in from reference TRBV7-9 and TRBJ1-5, reads DTGVSQNPRHKITKRGQNVTFRCDPISEHNRLYWYRQTLGQGPEFLTYFQNEAQLEKSRLLSDRFSAERPKGSFSTLEIQRTEQGDSAMYLCASSLGALGQPQHFGDGTRLSIL.

V usage is TRBV5-1 and J usage is TRBJ2-3, with 11 nucleotides matching TRBD2. In germline, CDR1 is SGHRS, CDR2 YFSETQ. The J segment lost 6 bases and the V segment lost 0 bases, leaving 18 bases of the junction unmatched. The CDR3 has 20 amino acids. The CDR3 loop reads CASSLEPARLAGGSRDTQYF. CDR3 bases: TGCGCCAGCAGCTTGGAGCCGGCTAGGCTAGCGGGGGGTTCCCGGGATACGCAGTATTTT.

This clone occurred a few times. The V and J genes are TRBV2 and TRBJ2-7; 8 nucleotides align to TRBD1. Germline CDR1 and CDR2: SNHLY and FYNNEI. The CDR3 runs to 16 residues. With V trimmed by 2 bases and J by 0 bases, 6 bases remained unmatched. The CDR3 DNA sequence: TGTGCCAGCAGTGAACTACGGACAGGGAGCTCCTACGAGCAGTACTTC. As protein: CASSELRTGSSYEQYF. Combining the CDR3 with reference TRBV2 and TRBJ2-7 gives the whole variable domain EPEVTQTPSHQVTQMGQEVILRCVPISNHLYFYWYRQILGQKVEFLVSFYNNEISEKSEIFDDQFSVERPDGSNFTLKIRSTKLEDSAMYFCASSELRTGSSYEQYFGPGTRLTVT.

As for this clone: The identical CDR3 is also encoded by other nucleotide sequences in the sample. The chain is built from TRBV7-2 and TRBJ2-3; 9 bases are shared with TRBD2. After removal of 1 base from V and 0 bases from J, the junction contained 5 bases not matched to a gene. The CDR3 has 17 residues. Germline CDR1 and CDR2: SGHTA and FQGNSA. CDR3 residues: CASSLDGLAFSTDTQYF. DNA for the CDR3: TGTGCCAGCAGCTTAGATGGACTAGCGTTTAGCACAGATACGCAGTATTTT. The full variable domain, with the rest looked up from reference TRBV7-2 and TRBJ2-3, is GAGVSQSPSNKVTEKGKDVELRCDPISGHTALYWYRQSLGQGLEFLIYFQGNSAPDKSGLPSDRFSAERTGGSVSTLTIQRTQQEDSAVYLCASSLDGLAFSTDTQYFGPGTRLTVL.

CDR3 DNA sequence: TGCGCCAGCAGCTTGGAGGGGGAGACCCAGTACTTC. It translates to CASSLEGETQYF. This chain uses TRBV5-1 with TRBJ2-5; D is possibly TRBD1 (5 bases). The V gene lost 0 bases and the J gene lost 5 bases, with 5 bases spanning the gap. The length of the CDR3 is 12 residues. The germline CDR1 and CDR2 sequences are SGHRS and YFSETQ.

This chain joins TRBV7-2 and TRBJ1-6; TRBD1 matches at 9 bases. Germline CDR1 SGHTA, CDR2 FQGNSA. This CDR3 comprises 16 residues. V was pared by 5 bases and J by 9 bases, with 11 bases of the junction left unmatched. The CDR3, as DNA: TGTGCCAGCAGCCAGTTATCGGGACAGGGTAGTTCACCCCTCCACTTT. Its translation: CASSQLSGQGSSPLHF.

This clone was observed once. The rearrangement links TRBV30 to TRBJ2-1, with 7 positions matching TRBD2. The CDR3 is 16 residues long. J lost 0 bases, V lost 6 bases, and 11 bases had no gene match. Germline CDR1 is GTSNPN and CDR2 is SVGIG (reference sequence). The CDR3 DNA reads TGTGCCTGTCTCCCCCCTAGCGGCCACTCCTACAATGAGCAGTTCTTC. Protein: CACLPPSGHSYNEQFF. Filled out from reference TRBV30 and TRBJ2-1, the complete variable domain reads SQTIHQWPATLVQPVGSPLSLECTVEGTSNPNLYWYRQAAGRGLQLLFYSVGIGQISSEVPQNLSASRPQDRQFILSSKKLLLSDSGFYLCACLPPSGHSYNEQFFGPGTRLTVL.

The chain couples TRBV6-5 to TRBJ1-6, with no clear D. V lost 5 bases and J lost 7, with 15 bases in between. Germline-derived CDR1 and CDR2 are MNHEY and SVGAGI. There are 15 residues in the CDR3. CDR3 amino acids: CASSPQVRQNSPLHF. As DNA, the CDR3 is TGTGCCAGCAGTCCCCAGGTCAGACAAAATTCACCCCTCCACTTT.

J is TRBJ1-1 and V is TRBV4-1; 7 bases fit TRBD1. Germline trimming cut 4 bases from V and 1 base from J; bases unmatched to any gene: 6. CDR3 length: 15 residues. Per the germline V gene, CDR1 is MGHRA and CDR2 is YSYEKL. The CDR3 spells CASSPANRGNTEAFF. DNA for the CDR3: TGCGCCAGCAGCCCCGCCAACAGGGGGAACACTGAAGCTTTCTTT.

In its sample, this clone was seen once. V is TRBV4-2 and J is TRBJ2-7; 10 bases agree with TRBD2. Germline loops: CDR1 LGHNA, CDR2 YNFKEQ. J gave up 1 base and V 4 bases, and 13 bases lay outside the gene matches. CDR3 length: 18 residues. The CDR3 DNA follows: TGTGCCAGCAGCCCCCGGGACACTAGCGGGATTCAATCCTACGAGCAGTACTTC. Its protein product is CASSPRDTSGIQSYEQYF.

This clone was seen a few times. The chain carries TRBV7-2 and TRBJ1-2; D remains ambiguous. Trimming took 2 bases from V and 1 from J, leaving 14 bases between them. The CDR3 spans 16 residues. Germline CDR1 SGHTA, CDR2 FQGNSA. CDR3 nucleotide sequence: TGTGCCAGCAGCTTAACCGCCCGGAACAGTAACTATGGCTACACCTTC. This codes for CASSLTARNSNYGYTF.

V gene TRBV5-8 combines with J gene TRBJ1-2; D call uncertain. CDR1 and CDR2 (germline): SGHTS, YDEGEE. The CDR3 runs to 11 residues. The V end lost 6 bases, the J end lost 6 bases, and 9 bases lay between the germline ends. The CDR3 protein is CASTLRDGYTF. The CDR3, as DNA: TGTGCCAGCACCCTCCGGGATGGCTACACCTTC. Drawing the rest from reference TRBV5-8 and TRBJ1-2, the complete variable domain is EAGVTQSPTHLIKTRGQQATLRCSPISGHTSVYWYQQALGLGLQFLLWYDEGEERNRGNFPPRFSGRQFPNYSSELNVNALELEDSALYLCASTLRDGYTFGSGTRLTVV.

This clone came up a few times. The V gene is TRBV7-6, the J gene TRBJ1-1, with D possibly being TRBD1 (5 bases). This CDR3 is built from 13 residues. Trimming stripped 2 bases from V and 2 bases from J, with 6 bases between. Per the germline V gene, CDR1 is SGHVS and CDR2 is FNYEAQ. CDR3 bases: TGTGCCAGCAGCTTACAGGGTAACACTGAAGCTTTCTTT. This encodes CASSLQGNTEAFF.